Sequencing of this T cell receptor (beta chain) was carried out in a study of cytomegalovirus exposure and HLA in healthy donors. Findings and caveats of the study: TCR beta chain V- and J-gene trimming was linked, in a later analysis, to a missense variant in DCLRE1C.

The V segment lost 5 bases and the J segment 2 bases; nucleotides outside the gene matches: 7. Germline CDR1 SGHDT, CDR2 YYEEEE. The CDR3 runs to 14 residues. PCR employed 60 Vbeta and 13 Jbeta primers. Profiled with immunoSEQ multiplex PCR; TCRdb holds only in-frame clones, not every one. The repertoire holds more than 200,000 clones, with approximately 81% as singletons. Comment on this clone: Its antigen is currently unknown.

This TCR was recovered from a human donor in good health. The sequencing sample was made of PBMCs. The genes are TRBV5-6 and TRBJ2-7; 7 nucleotides agree with TRBD2. Written as DNA, the CDR3 is TGTGCCAGCAGTCTAAGGGGAGGGACCTACGAGCAGTACTTC. Translation: CASSLRGGTYEQYF.